These 27 T cell receptor beta chains share one sample of origin, sequenced in a study of CD8 T cells in Susac syndrome. Random hexamers served to reverse transcribe roughly 0.45 to 1 ug RNA. TCRdb re-derived calls from the immunoSEQ multiplex PCR reads in MiXCR, one entry per CDR3 protein. In the table there are about 400,000 distinct CDR3 sequences, 85% of which are singletons. Sequencing was carried out using CD8+ T cells from PBMCs. The receptors come from a human donor with multiple sclerosis.

V gene TRBV6-1 combines with J gene TRBJ2-2; the D gene is possibly TRBD2 (6 bases). The CDR3 sequence is 16 residues long. The ends were cut back, 10 bases at V and 4 bases at J, with 22 bases in the middle. In germline, CDR1 is MNHNS, CDR2 SASEGT. Here the CDR3 DNA reads TGTGCCATCCAGTCTAGCGCCGACCTTGCCACCGGGGAGCTGTTTTTT. This gives the protein CAIQSSADLATGELFF.

The CDR3 loop reads CSVEGAGNTEAFF. In nucleotides, the CDR3 is TGCAGCGTTGAGGGTGCAGGGAACACTGAAGCTTTCTTT. The chain carries TRBV29-1 and TRBJ1-1, with D uncertain. The CDR3 is 13 amino acids. CDR1 SQVTM and CDR2 ANQGSEA come from the germline V gene. V was pared by 3 bases and J by 1 base, with 9 bases between.

The chain links TRBV30 to TRBJ1-1, with 8 bases fitting TRBD1. With V trimmed by 4 bases and J by 0 bases, 4 bases remained unmatched. This CDR3 has 14 amino acids. The germline CDR1 and CDR2 sequences are GTSNPN and SVGIG (reference sequence). The CDR3 DNA reads TGTGCCTGGAACAGGGGGATGATGAACACTGAAGCTTTCTTT. It is translated as CAWNRGMMNTEAFF.

V and J are TRBV20-1 and TRBJ2-5; 7 bases match TRBD2. The CDR3 length is 12 residues. In germline, CDR1 is DFQATT, CDR2 SNEGSKA (reference sequence). The V gene end was trimmed by 6 bases and the J gene end by 7 bases; junction bases not matched to a gene: 8. The CDR3: CSAPGLGGTQYF. The CDR3 DNA follows: TGCAGTGCCCCTGGACTAGGCGGGACCCAGTACTTC.

This chain joins TRBV7-2 and TRBJ1-2, with 8 bases that match TRBD1. Losses at the gene ends were 6 bases for V and 5 bases for J; bases not matched to a gene: 8. There are 14 residues in the CDR3. Germline V gene sequence: CDR1 SGHTA, CDR2 FQGNSA. The CDR3 here is CASSTGTGRYGYTF. In DNA form, the CDR3 reads TGTGCCAGCAGTACCGGGACAGGACGGTATGGCTACACCTTC.

The J gene is TRBJ2-5, the V gene TRBV30; a weak D match, TRBD2 (6 bases). The germline CDR1 and CDR2 sequences are GTSNPN and SVGIG (reference sequence). The CDR3 covers 14 residues. The V gene lost 5 bases and the J gene lost 4 bases, with 17 bases spanning the gap. The CDR3 DNA reads TGTGCCTGGGGGGGGACTGGGTCGAGAGAGACCCAGTACTTC. As protein: CAWGGTGSRETQYF.

In its sample, this clonotype was seen a few times. The V and J genes are TRBV11-2 and TRBJ2-2; no clear D gene. The CDR3 spans 16 residues. V was trimmed by 4 bases and J by 1 base, leaving 13 bases between them. Germline CDR1 reads SGHAT; CDR2 reads FQNNGV. The CDR3 is CASSYSRVMNTGELFF. DNA for the CDR3: TGTGCCAGCAGCTACTCCCGGGTCATGAACACCGGGGAGCTGTTTTTT.

V gene TRBV20-1 combines with J gene TRBJ1-1, with D hard to call. The germline gives CDR1 DFQATT, CDR2 SNEGSKA (reference sequence). V lost 7 bases, J lost 0 bases, and 12 bases lay in between. The CDR3 is made up of 13 amino acids. CDR3 sequence (DNA): TGCAGTGTCCCCTCCCATATGAACACTGAAGCTTTCTTT. It is translated as CSVPSHMNTEAFF.

The sample holds one count of this clonotype. The genes are TRBV29-1 and TRBJ1-2; D unclear. Trimming took 4 bases from V and 1 from J, leaving 10 bases between them. Germline CDR1 and CDR2: SQVTM and ANQGSEA. The CDR3 is 13 residues long. In nucleotides, the CDR3 is TGCAGCGTTGTTGTGGATTTTAACTATGGCTACACCTTC. Translation: CSVVVDFNYGYTF.

The CDR3: CASSQRQGTGWTEAFF. The CDR3 DNA sequence: TGTGCCAGCAGCCAACGACAGGGGACCGGGTGGACTGAAGCTTTCTTT. The chain couples TRBV13 to TRBJ1-1, with TRBD1 matching 8 bases. Per the germline V gene, CDR1 is PRHDT and CDR2 is FYEKMQ (reference sequence). With 5 bases clipped from V and 5 bases from J, the junction kept 13 bases outside the gene matches. The CDR3 covers 16 residues.

This sequence joins TRBV5-1 and TRBJ2-1; 10 bases align to TRBD1. The V gene end was trimmed by 0 bases and the J gene end by 8 bases; junction bases not matched to a gene: 5. This CDR3 has 15 residues. CDR1 is SGHRS, CDR2 YFSETQ, per germline. CDR3 residues: CASSLGTGGEDEQFF. The CDR3 DNA sequence: TGCGCCAGCAGCTTGGGGACAGGGGGTGAGGATGAGCAGTTCTTC.

This clonotype was observed a single time. The chain uses TRBV2 and TRBJ2-4, with a weak D call TRBD2 (5 bases). V gave up 3 bases and J gave up 1 base, with 19 bases separating them. CDR1 is SNHLY, CDR2 FYNNEI, per germline. The CDR3 length is 18 residues. This CDR3 is CASSEVDALTGAKNIQYF. The CDR3 DNA is TGTGCCAGCAGTGAGGTCGACGCCCTTACGGGGGCCAAAAACATTCAGTACTTC.

The chain recombines TRBV5-6 with TRBJ1-1; D is unresolved. CDR1 is SGHDT, CDR2 YYEEEE, per germline. V lost 1 base, J lost 2 bases, and 9 bases lay in between. The CDR3 is 14 amino acids. The CDR3 loop is CASSLRQHNTEAFF. The CDR3 nucleotides read TGTGCCAGCAGCTTGAGACAACATAACACTGAAGCTTTCTTT.

This clonotype was seen a handful of times. The V call is TRBV6-2 or TRBV6-3, the J call TRBJ2-6; D not certain. CDR1 is MNHEY, CDR2 SVGEGT, per germline. V was pared by 2 bases and J by 2 bases, with 1 base between. This CDR3 has 13 residues. In DNA form, the CDR3 reads TGTGCCAGCAGTTACCCTGGGGCCAACGTCCTGACTTTC. Amino acids: CASSYPGANVLTF.

This sequence joins TRBV2 and TRBJ2-3; D is unresolved. The germline V and J ends were trimmed by 5 bases and 0 bases, with 12 bases remaining between them. The CDR3 contains 15 residues. Germline V gene data show CDR1 as SNHLY and CDR2 as FYNNEI. DNA for the CDR3: TGTGCCAGCAGTTCCTCGATAGGTAGCACAGATACGCAGTATTTT. It encodes CASSSSIGSTDTQYF. The full variable domain, in which reference TRBV2 and TRBJ2-3 provide the parts outside the CDR3, is EPEVTQTPSHQVTQMGQEVILRCVPISNHLYFYWYRQILGQKVEFLVSFYNNEISEKSEIFDDQFSVERPDGSNFTLKIRSTKLEDSAMYFCASSSSIGSTDTQYFGPGTRLTVL.

This chain connects TRBV20-1 to TRBJ2-7; possibly TRBD2 for D (6 bases). V shed 5 bases and J shed 0 bases, with 11 bases lying between them. CDR1 and CDR2 (germline): DFQATT, SNEGSKA (reference sequence). The CDR3 loop spans 13 amino acids. CDR3 sequence: CSAPSSDSYEQYF. In DNA form, the CDR3 reads TGCAGTGCTCCTTCTAGCGACTCCTACGAGCAGTACTTC.

The V and J genes are TRBV19 and TRBJ2-1; 11 bases are a match to TRBD1. The CDR3 runs to 15 residues. The V and J ends lost 5 bases and 10 bases, in that order; junction bases with no gene match: 10. CDR1 and CDR2 (germline): LNHDA, SQIVND (reference sequence). CDR3 region: CASSHAGTGGWEQFF. DNA for the CDR3: TGTGCCAGTAGTCACGCAGGGACAGGGGGGTGGGAGCAGTTCTTC.

This clonotype was observed once. This chain joins TRBV27 and TRBJ2-7; possible D gene TRBD1, 6 bases. The CDR3 is 15 amino acids. Germline V gives CDR1 MNHEY, CDR2 SMNVEV (reference sequence). Trimming took 0 bases from V and 3 from J, leaving 12 bases between them. DNA of the CDR3: TGTGCCAGCAGTTTATCACAGGGTCCGGGCTACGAGCAGTACTTC. Its translation: CASSLSQGPGYEQYF.

This chain links TRBV27 with TRBJ2-1; weak D call: TRBD2 (6 bases). Germline V gene data show CDR1 as MNHEY and CDR2 as SMNVEV (reference sequence). This CDR3 is 11 amino acids long. Trimming shortened V by 8 bases and J by 9 bases, and 11 bases separated the two germline ends. The CDR3 sequence is CASGTASEQFF. The CDR3 coding sequence is TGTGCCAGCGGGACTGCAAGTGAGCAGTTCTTC.

The J gene is TRBJ1-4, the V gene TRBV7-9; a possible D gene is TRBD1 (6 bases). This CDR3 is 15 amino acids long. Trimming pared 4 bases from V and 8 bases from J, leaving 17 bases between. CDR1 and CDR2 (germline): SEHNR, FQNEAQ (reference sequence). The CDR3 coding sequence is TGTGCCAGCAGCTCTGTCGGGGGCGAACAAGAAAAACTGTTTTTT. It encodes CASSSVGGEQEKLFF.

This clonotype came up a few times. The chain employs TRBV28 and TRBJ1-2, with D possibly being TRBD1 (6 bases). V was clipped by 2 bases and J by 4 bases, with 14 bases between them. The germline V gene encodes CDR1 MDHEN and CDR2 SYDVKM. There are 15 residues in the CDR3. Here the CDR3 DNA reads TGTGCCAGCAGTTTACAGGGGACGGGGGCCTATGGCTACACCTTC. It translates to CASSLQGTGAYGYTF.

The V call is TRBV20-1, the J call TRBJ2-3; 10 nucleotides agree with TRBD2. Germline V CDR1 and CDR2: DFQATT, SNEGSKA (reference sequence). This CDR3 comprises 17 residues. The V and J ends lost 0 bases and 2 bases, in that order; junction bases with no gene match: 8. CDR3 amino acids: CSARDEESGGDTDTQYF. The CDR3 nucleotides are TGCAGTGCTAGAGATGAGGAGAGCGGGGGGGACACAGATACGCAGTATTTT.

The chain links TRBV12-3 or TRBV12-4 to TRBJ1-2; tentatively, D is TRBD1 (5 bases). This CDR3 comprises 13 residues. The V end lost 10 bases, the J end lost 0 bases, and 12 bases lay between the germline ends. CDR3 DNA sequence: TGTGCCACTGTGACAGTTCCTAACTATGGCTACACCTTC. This translates into CATVTVPNYGYTF.

The chain links TRBV27 to TRBJ1-2; 9 bases line up with TRBD1. V lost 0 bases and J lost 7; bases outside the gene matches: 12. Germline loops: CDR1 MNHEY, CDR2 SMNVEV (reference sequence). The CDR3 is made up of 17 amino acids. CDR3 sequence: CASSLSGQGRSVSGYTF. DNA for the CDR3: TGTGCCAGCAGTTTATCAGGACAGGGGCGGTCGGTGAGTGGCTACACCTTC.

Only a few counts were recorded for this clonotype. The gene calls are TRBV4-2 and TRBJ1-1; 7 nucleotides agree with TRBD1. The germline CDR1 and CDR2 sequences are LGHNA and YNFKEQ. The trim removed 4 bases at V and 7 bases at J, leaving 3 bases unmatched. This CDR3 contains 12 residues. The CDR3 reads CASSLGTVEAFF. The CDR3, as DNA: TGTGCCAGCAGCCTTGGGACAGTTGAAGCTTTCTTT.

The gene calls are TRBV9 and TRBJ2-7; the D is unclear. There are 12 residues in the CDR3. V was cut by 4 bases and J by 5 bases, with 10 bases left in between. Germline V gene sequence: CDR1 SGDLS, CDR2 YYNGEE. The CDR3 protein is CASSPRFDEQYF. Written as DNA, the CDR3 is TGTGCCAGCAGCCCCAGATTCGACGAGCAGTACTTC. The variable domain in full, completed from reference TRBV9 and TRBJ2-7, reads DSGVTQTPKHLITATGQRVTLRCSPRSGDLSVYWYQQSLDQGLQFLIQYYNGEERAKGNILERFSAQQFPDLHSELNLSSLELGDSALYFCASSPRFDEQYFGPGTRLTVT.

This clonotype was counted a few times. V and J are TRBV7-9 and TRBJ1-2; 8 nucleotides match TRBD1. This CDR3 comprises 14 residues. CDR1 is SEHNR, CDR2 FQNEAQ, per germline (reference sequence). V gave up 4 bases and J gave up 3 bases; unmatched junction bases: 4. CDR3 in amino acids: CASSSQGADYGYTF. The CDR3 DNA reads as TGTGCCAGCAGCTCCCAGGGGGCGGACTATGGCTACACCTTC.